This paragraph covers one T cell receptor beta chain sequence. Its matching antigen is unknown. Libraries were prepared by immunoSEQ multiplex PCR; TCRdb keeps only in-frame clonotypes and omits some of them. The table has approximately 34,000 clones, 70% seen once; the top ten hold approximately 3.8%. Participants had chemo-refractory metastatic non-small-cell lung cancer and were treated with focal radiation plus ipilimumab CTLA-4 blockade. The sample is drawn from a study of radiotherapy plus CTLA-4 blockade in lung cancer. At the level of the study: Objective responses were recorded in around a sixth of patients, with disease control recorded in 25% to 40%. Whole-study results and caveats: An expansion of tumor-derived TCR clones occurred in blood after radiotherapy plus ipilimumab. Interferon-beta and early blood T cell clone dynamics reportedly predicted response best.

Per the germline V gene, CDR1 is LGHNA and CDR2 is YSLEER. Unmatched junction bases numbered 11, after V lost 0 bases and J lost 7 bases. The CDR3 is made up of 16 amino acids. The chain links TRBV4-3 to TRBJ1-1; 7 nucleotides line up with TRBD1. This TCR derives from a human donor with non-small cell lung cancer who had stable disease on radiotherapy plus ipilimumab. The sequences come from peripheral blood, collected from a patient treated with radiotherapy plus ipilimumab. The CDR3 sequence: CASSQERGRGMGEAFF. Here the CDR3 DNA reads TGCGCCAGCAGCCAAGAGCGGGGCAGGGGGATGGGTGAAGCTTTCTTT.